This T cell receptor beta chain was observed in a study of T cell changes during pregnancy in multiple sclerosis. CDR1 is MDHEN, CDR2 SYDVKM, per germline. V shed 5 bases and J 5 bases; nucleotides not matched to a gene: 8. The CDR3 extends over 15 amino acids. Profiling relied on immunoSEQ multiplex PCR, and the TCRdb table lists in-frame clones only, not all of them. The sample shows under 80,000 clones, approximately 92% of them seen only once. The sequencing used peripheral blood, collected after pregnancy. The chain carries TRBV28 and TRBJ1-1, with 10 bases identical to TRBD1. The source is a female donor in good health, enrolled as a control in a pregnancy study. CDR3 loop: CASSRQGAIVTEAFF. The CDR3 DNA sequence: TGTGCCAGCAGTCGACAGGGGGCGATTGTGACTGAAGCTTTCTTT.